This is a list of T cell receptor beta chains from one sample in a study of CD8 T cells in Susac syndrome. TCRdb fed the immunoSEQ multiplex PCR reads into MiXCR, producing one record per CDR3 protein. The sample includes some 120,000 distinct CDR3 sequences, 94% of them seen just once. Sequencing input: CD4+ T cells from PBMCs. Source of these receptors: a human donor with multiple sclerosis. CDR3s include the opening cysteine and the closing phenylalanine or tryptophan. Each record gives: CDR3 length, V gene, J gene, CDR3 protein.

CDR3 length: 14
V gene: TRBV7-8
J gene: TRBJ1-2
CDR3 protein: CASSLARENYGYTF

CDR3 length: 12
V gene: TRBV9
J gene: TRBJ2-2
CDR3 protein: CASSPLLGELFF

CDR3 length: 15
V gene: TRBV5-1
J gene: TRBJ1-4
CDR3 protein: CASSPSGGAIEKLFF

CDR3 length: 15
V gene: TRBV3-1
J gene: TRBJ1-1
CDR3 protein: CASSPWDRENTEAFF

CDR3 length: 15
V gene: TRBV11-2
J gene: TRBJ2-1
CDR3 protein: CASSPTSGRGNEQFF

CDR3 length: 13
V gene: TRBV7-2
J gene: TRBJ1-3
CDR3 protein: CASSWGQGNTIYF

CDR3 length: 16
V gene: TRBV7-2
J gene: TRBJ1-2
CDR3 protein: CASSLRRGSTLYGYTF

CDR3 length: 15
V gene: TRBV7-9
J gene: TRBJ1-1
CDR3 protein: CASSLDRGMNTEAFF

CDR3 length: 16
V gene: TRBV6-1
J gene: TRBJ2-1
CDR3 protein: CASSEARLHSYNEQFF

CDR3 length: 11
V gene: TRBV30
J gene: TRBJ2-7
CDR3 protein: CAWAGTYEQYF

CDR3 length: 13
V gene: TRBV30
J gene: TRBJ1-1
CDR3 protein: CAWTVGGGAEAFF